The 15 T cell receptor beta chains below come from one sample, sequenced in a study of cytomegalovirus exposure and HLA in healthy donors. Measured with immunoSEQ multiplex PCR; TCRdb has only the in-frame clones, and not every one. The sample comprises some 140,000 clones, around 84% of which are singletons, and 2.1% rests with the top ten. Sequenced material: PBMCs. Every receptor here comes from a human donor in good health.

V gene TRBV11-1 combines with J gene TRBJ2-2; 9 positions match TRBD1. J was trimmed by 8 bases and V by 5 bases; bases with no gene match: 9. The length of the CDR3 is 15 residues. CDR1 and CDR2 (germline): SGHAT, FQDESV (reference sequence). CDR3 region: CASSRRTGELGELFF. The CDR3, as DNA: TGTGCCAGCAGCCGGCGGACAGGGGAATTGGGGGAGCTGTTTTTT.

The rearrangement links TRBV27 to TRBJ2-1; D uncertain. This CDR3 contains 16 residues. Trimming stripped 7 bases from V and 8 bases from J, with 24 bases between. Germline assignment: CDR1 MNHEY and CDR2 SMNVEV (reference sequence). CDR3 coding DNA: TGTGCCAGCACCTCCTCCAAGGCCGAAGTCAGGCATGAGCAGTTCTTC. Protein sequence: CASTSSKAEVRHEQFF.

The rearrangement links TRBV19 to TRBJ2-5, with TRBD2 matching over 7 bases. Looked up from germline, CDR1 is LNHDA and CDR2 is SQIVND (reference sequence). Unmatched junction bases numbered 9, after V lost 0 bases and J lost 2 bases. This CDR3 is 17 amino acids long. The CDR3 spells CASSIDSRLAAQETQYF. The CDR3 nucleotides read TGTGCCAGTAGTATAGATTCGCGACTAGCTGCTCAAGAGACCCAGTACTTC.

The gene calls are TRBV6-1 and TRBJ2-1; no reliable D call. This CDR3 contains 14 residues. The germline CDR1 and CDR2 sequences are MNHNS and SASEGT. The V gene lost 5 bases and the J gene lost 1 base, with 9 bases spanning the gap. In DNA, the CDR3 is TGTGCCAGCAGTTCTGGCGGTTCCTACAATGAGCAGTTCTTC. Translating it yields CASSSGGSYNEQFF.

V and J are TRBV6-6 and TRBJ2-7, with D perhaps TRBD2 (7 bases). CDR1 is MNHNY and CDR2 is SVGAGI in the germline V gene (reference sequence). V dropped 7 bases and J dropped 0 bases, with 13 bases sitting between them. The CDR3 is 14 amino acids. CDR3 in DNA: TGTGCCAGCACCAAGGGGGACTACTCCTACGAGCAGTACTTC. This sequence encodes CASTKGDYSYEQYF.

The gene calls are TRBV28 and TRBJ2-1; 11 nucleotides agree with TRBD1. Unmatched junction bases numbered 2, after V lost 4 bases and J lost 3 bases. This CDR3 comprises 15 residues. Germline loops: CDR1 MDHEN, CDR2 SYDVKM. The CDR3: CASSSGTGGYNEQFF. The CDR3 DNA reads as TGTGCCAGCAGTTCCGGGACAGGGGGCTACAATGAGCAGTTCTTC.

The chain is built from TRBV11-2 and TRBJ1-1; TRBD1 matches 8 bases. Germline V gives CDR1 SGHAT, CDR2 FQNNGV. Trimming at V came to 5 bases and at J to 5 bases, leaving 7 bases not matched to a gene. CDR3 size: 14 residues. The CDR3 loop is CASSPTGGRTEAFF. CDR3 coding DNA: TGTGCCAGCAGCCCTACAGGGGGAAGGACTGAAGCTTTCTTT.

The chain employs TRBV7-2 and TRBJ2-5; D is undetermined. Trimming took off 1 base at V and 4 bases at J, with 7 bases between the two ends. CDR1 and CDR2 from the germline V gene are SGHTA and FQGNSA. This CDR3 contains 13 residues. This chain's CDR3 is CASSLGQIETQYF. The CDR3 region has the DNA TGTGCCAGCAGCTTAGGTCAGATAGAGACCCAGTACTTC.

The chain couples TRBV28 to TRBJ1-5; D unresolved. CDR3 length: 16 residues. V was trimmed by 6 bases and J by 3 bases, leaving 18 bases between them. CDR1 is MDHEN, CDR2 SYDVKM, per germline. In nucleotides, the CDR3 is TGTGCCAGCAGCCTCTCCCGGGAGATTATCAATCAGCCCCAGCATTTT. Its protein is CASSLSREIINQPQHF.

This CDR3 reads CASSLAQGEQFF. The CDR3 DNA reads TGCGCCAGCAGCTTGGCCCAGGGTGAGCAGTTCTTC. The chain carries TRBV5-1 and TRBJ2-1; maybe TRBD1 (5 bases). Germline CDR1 is SGHRS and CDR2 is YFSETQ. V was cut by 0 bases and J by 9 bases, with 7 bases left in between. The CDR3 contains 12 residues.

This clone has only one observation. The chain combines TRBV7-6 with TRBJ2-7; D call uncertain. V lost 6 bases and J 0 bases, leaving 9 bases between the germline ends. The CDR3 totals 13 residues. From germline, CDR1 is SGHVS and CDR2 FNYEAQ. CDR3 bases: TGTGCCAGCAGTTCCCTCAGCTCCTACGAGCAGTACTTC. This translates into CASSSLSSYEQYF.

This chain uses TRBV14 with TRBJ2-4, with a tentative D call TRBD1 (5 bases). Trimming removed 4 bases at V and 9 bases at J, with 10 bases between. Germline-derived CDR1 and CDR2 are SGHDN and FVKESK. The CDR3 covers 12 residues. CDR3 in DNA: TGTGCCAGCAGCCCGACAGCAAGCATTCAGTACTTC. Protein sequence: CASSPTASIQYF.

The CDR3 protein is CASSSTTGGRLYEQYF. CDR3 coding DNA: TGTGCCAGCAGCTCTACTACCGGGGGGCGTCTGTACGAGCAGTACTTC. The chain links TRBV7-9 to TRBJ2-7, with a weak D call TRBD2 (7 bases). The germline V and J ends were trimmed by 4 bases and 4 bases, with 20 bases remaining between them. CDR3 size: 16 residues. Looked up from germline, CDR1 is SEHNR and CDR2 is FQNEAQ (reference sequence).

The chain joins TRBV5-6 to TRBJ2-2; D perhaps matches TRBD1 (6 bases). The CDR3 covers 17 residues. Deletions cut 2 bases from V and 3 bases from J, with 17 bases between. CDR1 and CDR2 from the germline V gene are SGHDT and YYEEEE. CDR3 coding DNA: TGTGCCAGCAGCTTTCAATTGGGACAAGTGGACACCGGGGAGCTGTTTTTT. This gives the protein CASSFQLGQVDTGELFF.

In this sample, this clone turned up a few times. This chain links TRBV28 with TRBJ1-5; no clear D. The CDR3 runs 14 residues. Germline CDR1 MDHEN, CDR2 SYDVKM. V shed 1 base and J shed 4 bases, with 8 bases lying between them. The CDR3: CASSLSVPNQPQHF. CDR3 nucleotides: TGTGCCAGCAGTTTATCAGTTCCTAATCAGCCCCAGCATTTT.